The 5 T cell receptor beta chains presented below share a single source sample, sequenced in a study of blood T cells in healthy people across ages. Alongside a J-beta primer mix, a sample-barcoded 5' primer served in a second PCR lasting about 7 to 11 cycles. MiXCR, applied by TCRdb to the 5' RACE reads, yields one record per CDR3 protein. This sample yields roughly 1.6 million distinct CDR3 sequences, of which 34% are seen a single time; around 10% belongs to the top ten. Sequencing input: blood. These receptor sequences come from a woman aged 25 to 39 in good health.

This chain connects TRBV3-1 to TRBJ1-2; a weak D match, TRBD1 (5 bases). This CDR3 has 14 residues. The V gene lost 4 bases and the J gene lost 1 base, with 10 bases spanning the gap. Germline V lookup: CDR1 LGHDT, CDR2 YNNKEL (reference sequence). The CDR3 coding sequence is TGTGCCAGCAGCCTATGGGACGGTAACTATGGCTACACCTTC. Encoded protein: CASSLWDGNYGYTF.

This clonotype was detected a few times. The chain combines TRBV20-1 with TRBJ2-7; 8 bases are shared with TRBD2. After removal of 7 bases from V and 3 bases from J, the junction contained 11 bases not matched to a gene. The V gene's germline CDR1 is DFQATT and CDR2 SNEGSKA (reference sequence). This CDR3 has 14 residues. The DNA of the CDR3 is TGCAGTGGGGGAGCGGGGGAGCGAGTCTACGAGCAGTACTTC. The encoded protein is CSGGAGERVYEQYF.

The chain employs TRBV5-1 and TRBJ1-2, with a weak D call TRBD1 (6 bases). Trimming pared 4 bases from V and 7 bases from J, leaving 17 bases between. The CDR3 is made up of 14 amino acids. The germline V gene has CDR1 SGHRS and CDR2 YFSETQ. CDR3 residues: CASSIGTLFSGYTF. CDR3 DNA sequence: TGCGCCAGCAGCATCGGGACATTGTTTTCTGGCTACACCTTC.

The chain links TRBV20-1 to TRBJ2-3; TRBD2 aligns across 9 bases. V trimming: 3 bases; J trimming: 4 bases; junction bases outside the gene matches: 5. This CDR3 contains 14 residues. CDR1 and CDR2 (germline): DFQATT, SNEGSKA (reference sequence). In DNA, the CDR3 is TGCAGTGCTAGGGGAGGCGGGAGGGCAGATACGCAGTATTTT. Its translation is CSARGGGRADTQYF.

This rearrangement joins TRBV11-3 to TRBJ2-3; 7 bases match TRBD1. There are 17 residues in the CDR3. With 1 base clipped from V and 4 bases from J, the junction kept 11 bases outside the gene matches. CDR1 is SGHNT, CDR2 YENEEA, per germline. In DNA, the CDR3 is TGTGCCAGCAGCTTAGGCGTGTCGACAGGGAAGGCAGATACGCAGTATTTT. This encodes CASSLGVSTGKADTQYF.